Each of the 27 T cell receptor beta chains below was sequenced from the same sample in a study of beta chain features in type 1 diabetes. Since all of the isolated RNA was reverse transcribed, expressed TCRB transcripts were what got sequenced. The table came from immunoSEQ multiplex PCR; TCRdb's copy has only in-frame clones and leaves some out. The sample holds 400,000 to 500,000 clones; around 14% are singletons and the top ten take under 0.04%. Source material: naive CD4+ T cells from blood. The receptors originated from a man younger than 40 in good health.

The J gene is TRBJ2-3, the V gene TRBV15, with TRBD2 matching 10 bases. This CDR3 is built from 19 residues. The germline V gene encodes CDR1 LNHNV and CDR2 YYDKDF (reference sequence). J gave up 6 bases and V 0 bases, and 15 bases lay outside the gene matches. The DNA of the CDR3 is TGTGCCACCAGCAGAGATTCGTTAAGTAGCGGGGGGCCTTGGGATACGCAGTATTTT. Translating it yields CATSRDSLSSGGPWDTQYF.

The genes are TRBV7-2 and TRBJ2-5; 7 positions match TRBD2. This CDR3 spans 15 amino acids. CDR1 and CDR2 from the germline V gene are SGHTA and FQGNSA. With V trimmed by 3 bases and J by 1 base, 5 bases remained unmatched. CDR3 sequence reads: CASSFGGTGQETQYF. In nucleotides, the CDR3 is TGTGCCAGCAGCTTCGGGGGGACTGGCCAAGAGACCCAGTACTTC.

The V call is TRBV11-2, the J call TRBJ2-7; 9 bases are a match to TRBD1. This CDR3 comprises 15 residues. V was clipped by 6 bases and J by 4 bases; unmatched bases: 10. Germline values: CDR1 SGHAT, CDR2 FQNNGV. CDR3 coding DNA: TGTGCCAGCAGAGTTACCGGGACAGGGAGTTACGAGCAGTACGTC. Translated: CASRVTGTGSYEQYV.

This clone occurred a few times. V and J are TRBV10-3 and TRBJ2-3, with a weak D call TRBD2 (5 bases). Germline CDR1 ENHRY, CDR2 SYGVKD. Trimming pared 2 bases from V and 4 bases from J, leaving 13 bases between. The CDR3 contains 15 residues. CDR3 loop: CAISEEGVISDTQYF. CDR3 nucleotides: TGTGCCATCAGTGAGGAGGGCGTGATATCAGATACGCAGTATTTT.

The genes are TRBV29-1 and TRBJ1-2; unclear D gene. The V gene's germline CDR1 is SQVTM and CDR2 ANQGSEA. This CDR3 has 13 residues. Trimming shortened V by 3 bases and J by 0 bases, and 8 bases separated the two germline ends. The CDR3 reads CSVDSRANYGYTF. CDR3 in DNA: TGCAGCGTTGATTCAAGGGCTAACTATGGCTACACCTTC.

This chain connects TRBV7-8 to TRBJ2-7; 7 positions match TRBD1. The junction had 9 bases not matched to a gene; V was cut back by 5 bases and J by 2 bases. Germline loops: CDR1 SGHVS, CDR2 FQNEAQ. The CDR3 spans 15 residues. The CDR3 sequence is CASSPPGQPPYEQYV. The CDR3 nucleotides read TGTGCCAGCAGCCCCCCGGGACAGCCTCCCTACGAGCAGTACGTC.

This chain links TRBV19 with TRBJ2-1; D perhaps matches TRBD2 (6 bases). Trimming pared 4 bases from V and 9 bases from J, leaving 19 bases between. The CDR3 has 15 residues. Germline V lookup: CDR1 LNHDA, CDR2 SQIVND (reference sequence). The CDR3 sequence is CASSTGLLIPGEQFF. Written as DNA, the CDR3 is TGTGCCAGTAGTACCGGACTATTAATTCCGGGTGAGCAGTTCTTC.

CDR3 DNA: TGTGCCATCAGTGAGTCGACAGCGGAAAAACTGTTTTTT. It codes for CAISESTAEKLFF. The chain joins TRBV10-3 to TRBJ1-4, with D maybe TRBD1 (5 bases). Germline V gene data show CDR1 as ENHRY and CDR2 as SYGVKD. This CDR3 region has 13 residues. V lost 0 bases to trimming and J lost 8 bases, with 7 bases between them.

The chain is built from TRBV2 and TRBJ1-1; no clear D gene. CDR3 size: 12 residues. Germline-derived CDR1 and CDR2 are SNHLY and FYNNEI. V was pared by 1 base and J by 7 bases, with 7 bases between. The CDR3 is CASSEDRSEAFF. In DNA, the CDR3 is TGTGCCAGCAGTGAAGATAGGAGTGAAGCTTTCTTT. The full variable domain, with the rest looked up from reference TRBV2 and TRBJ1-1, is EPEVTQTPSHQVTQMGQEVILRCVPISNHLYFYWYRQILGQKVEFLVSFYNNEISEKSEIFDDQFSVERPDGSNFTLKIRSTKLEDSAMYFCASSEDRSEAFFGQGTRLTVV.

V is TRBV7-2 and J is TRBJ2-5; maybe TRBD2 (7 bases). This CDR3 has 15 amino acids. Germline loops: CDR1 SGHTA, CDR2 FQGNSA. The V end lost 3 bases, the J end lost 2 bases, and 13 bases lay between the germline ends. The CDR3 DNA reads as TGTGCCAGCAGCTTGGGTGGGGGGGCACAAGAGACCCAGTACTTC. Translated: CASSLGGGAQETQYF.

The rearrangement uses TRBV15 and TRBJ2-5; D uncertain. Trimming took off 2 bases at V and 5 bases at J, with 15 bases between the two ends. The CDR3 covers 15 residues. Germline CDR1 is LNHNV and CDR2 is YYDKDF (reference sequence). The CDR3 DNA reads TGTGCCACCAGCAGACCTAGTGGTGGTACGGAGACCCAGTACTTC. Translating it yields CATSRPSGGTETQYF.

The chain combines TRBV7-9 with TRBJ2-5, with D possibly being TRBD2 (5 bases). CDR3 length: 15 residues. The V end was cut by 3 bases, the J end by 10 bases, with 21 bases between. Germline CDR1 and CDR2: SEHNR and FQNEAQ (reference sequence). The CDR3 here is CASSFLQLGIQSQYF. The CDR3 nucleotides are TGTGCCAGCAGCTTCTTACAACTCGGGATCCAGAGCCAGTACTTC.

The J gene is TRBJ2-7, the V gene TRBV7-8; D may match TRBD1 or TRBD2 (5 bases each). Germline values: CDR1 SGHVS, CDR2 FQNEAQ. The CDR3 spans 13 residues. Trimming pared 6 bases from V and 0 bases from J, leaving 9 bases between. CDR3 coding DNA: TGTGCCAGCAGAACCGGGACCTCCTACGAGCAGTACGTC. Translation: CASRTGTSYEQYV.

This clone was recorded many times. V and J are TRBV29-1 and TRBJ2-1; tentative D call: TRBD1 (5 bases). Germline V gene sequence: CDR1 SQVTM, CDR2 ANQGSEA. The CDR3 loop spans 13 amino acids. Trimming stripped 4 bases from V and 5 bases from J, with 12 bases between. CDR3: CSVGRASDNEQFF. The DNA of the CDR3 is TGCAGCGTTGGCAGGGCATCCGACAATGAGCAGTTCTTC.

The rearrangement joins TRBV18 to TRBJ2-3; the D is unclear. V lost 5 bases and J 2 bases, leaving 5 bases between the germline ends. Germline loops: CDR1 KGHSH, CDR2 LQKENI. The CDR3 is made up of 12 amino acids. The CDR3 here is CASSSFTDTQYF. CDR3 coding DNA: TGTGCCAGCTCATCCTTCACAGATACGCAGTATTTT.

This clone was counted between two and nine times. This chain connects TRBV11-2 to TRBJ2-4, with 8 bases aligning to TRBD1. The CDR3 is made up of 14 amino acids. Germline assignment: CDR1 SGHAT and CDR2 FQNNGV. J was trimmed by 7 bases and V by 1 base; bases with no gene match: 3. CDR3 sequence: CASSLAGGRNIQYF. The DNA for the CDR3 is TGTGCCAGCAGCTTAGCAGGGGGCAGGAACATTCAGTACTTC.

V is TRBV30 and J is TRBJ2-5; D is unclear. The CDR3 sequence is 13 residues long. Germline CDR1 GTSNPN, CDR2 SVGIG (reference sequence). V lost 4 bases to trimming and J lost 2 bases, with 11 bases between them. CDR3: CAWTYGSQETQYF. The DNA of the CDR3 is TGTGCCTGGACTTATGGAAGTCAAGAGACCCAGTACTTC. Full variable domain (rest looked up from reference TRBV30 and TRBJ2-5): SQTIHQWPATLVQPVGSPLSLECTVEGTSNPNLYWYRQAAGRGLQLLFYSVGIGQISSEVPQNLSASRPQDRQFILSSKKLLLSDSGFYLCAWTYGSQETQYFGPGTRLLVL.

This clone was detected a few times. The rearrangement links TRBV9 to TRBJ2-7, with 8 bases that match TRBD1. The CDR3 totals 18 residues. V was pared by 1 base and J by 4 bases, with 16 bases of the junction left unmatched. Germline-derived CDR1 and CDR2 are SGDLS and YYNGEE. Here the CDR3 reads CASSVSPGGPGFWYEQYF. DNA for the CDR3: TGTGCCAGCAGCGTATCTCCAGGGGGCCCGGGCTTTTGGTACGAGCAGTACTTC.

This chain connects TRBV1 to TRBJ1-6. TRBV1 has pseudogene status. CDR3 length equals 17 residues. The CDR3 reads CTSSQNRAGDLNSPLHF. CDR3 in DNA: TGCACCAGCAGCCAAAACCGGGCCGGGGATTTAAATTCACCCCTCCACTTT.

The V gene is TRBV21-1, the J gene TRBJ2-1; TRBD2 is taken as the D call from the table, unchecked against the DNA. TRBV21-1 is a known pseudogene. This CDR3 is built from 14 residues. CDR3 region: CATSGSWSYNEQFF. Here the CDR3 DNA reads TGTGCCACTAGCGGGAGTTGGTCCTACAATGAGCAGTTCTTC.

This clone showed up just a few times. J is TRBJ1-5 and V is TRBV4-3; 7 bases agree with TRBD1. The CDR3 covers 15 residues. CDR1 LGHNA and CDR2 YSLEER come from the germline V gene. J gave up 6 bases and V 3 bases, and 8 bases lay outside the gene matches. The CDR3 spells CASSQDPTGRQPQHF. The CDR3 DNA sequence: TGCGCCAGCAGCCAGGACCCGACAGGGCGTCAGCCCCAGCATTTT.

The chain carries TRBV11-3 and TRBJ2-3, with D tentatively TRBD1 (5 bases). Per the germline V gene, CDR1 is SGHNT and CDR2 is YENEEA. The CDR3 consists of 16 residues. The V and J ends lost 1 base and 4 bases respectively, with 15 bases between them. The CDR3 sequence is CASSLVVGPSADTQYF. As DNA, the CDR3 is TGTGCCAGCAGCTTAGTGGTGGGGCCGAGCGCAGATACGCAGTATTTT.

This clone came up a few times. V and J are TRBV27 and TRBJ1-1, with D hard to call. V was clipped by 7 bases and J by 2 bases, with 17 bases between them. CDR3 length: 15 residues. Per germline, CDR1 MNHEY and CDR2 SMNVEV (reference sequence). The CDR3 reads CASITHFQANTEAFF. The CDR3 nucleotides are TGTGCCAGCATCACCCACTTCCAGGCTAACACTGAAGCTTTCTTT.

V gene TRBV10-3 combines with J gene TRBJ2-1; TRBD2 aligns across 9 bases. Trimming removed 6 bases from V and 9 bases from J; junction bases left unmatched: 12. CDR3 size: 15 residues. Germline V gene sequence: CDR1 ENHRY, CDR2 SYGVKD. CDR3 nucleotides: TGTGCCATCAGCGAAGGACTAGCGACAGGAGGTGAGCAGTTCTTC. It specifies CAISEGLATGGEQFF.

V is TRBV30 and J is TRBJ1-1; D is undetermined. CDR3 length equals 15 residues. Germline CDR1 and CDR2: GTSNPN and SVGIG (reference sequence). Trimming pared 0 bases from V and 0 bases from J, leaving 11 bases between. The CDR3 is CAWSVLNSVNTEAFF. In nucleotides, the CDR3 is TGTGCCTGGAGTGTACTTAACAGCGTGAACACTGAAGCTTTCTTT.

This clone was seen more than once but under ten times. The V gene is TRBV6-5, the J gene TRBJ2-5; D is undetermined. V dropped 6 bases and J dropped 5 bases, with 10 bases sitting between them. This CDR3 has 12 amino acids. CDR1 MNHEY and CDR2 SVGAGI come from the germline V gene. This chain's CDR3 is CASSRTRETQYF. DNA of the CDR3: TGTGCCAGCAGCCGAACTCGGGAGACCCAGTACTTC.

The chain recombines TRBV6-5 with TRBJ2-1; 10 bases align to TRBD2. V lost 2 bases to trimming and J lost 10 bases; unmatched junction nucleotides: 8. Germline V CDR1 and CDR2: MNHEY, SVGAGI. The CDR3 totals 15 residues. For the CDR3, the DNA is TGTGCCAGCAGTTACCTAGCGGGGGCCCCCGGGGAGCAGTTCTTC. Amino acids: CASSYLAGAPGEQFF.